This T cell receptor (beta chain) came from a study of blood T cell repertoires in COVID-19 (dated by TCRdb to 2020 to 2022). Describing the broader study: Samples from collaborators originated in the United States, Italy and Spain and spanned both the acute and convalescent phases of COVID-19. The repertoires were released in a freely available public database meant as a resource for research on the immune response to SARS-CoV-2. Where HLA class I and class II types were available, the types were taken from metadata supplied by the sample provider, not from assay-based typing. A de-identified subject ID, COVID-19 status, age in years and sex were almost always included in the sample metadata. The material from the prospective study consisted of cDNA or gDNA derived from T cells, B-cell-depleted T cells, or PBMCs. The dataset comprised deeply sampled blood TCRbeta repertoires from subjects exposed to, actively infected with, or recovered from COVID-19. Samples were obtained from the ongoing ImmuneRACE study (first 160 participants) and from over 1,000 subjects provided by 6 global collaborators.

Note on this clone: It lacks a known antigen. No clone much larger than this one lies a single base away; base qualities are absent.

V sheds 3 bases and J sheds 0 bases, leaving 14 bases between their ends. The CDR3 covers 16 residues, taking in both the cysteine and the phenylalanine. Only the CDR3 DNA stays, 48 bases, in frame from base 1. CDR1 and CDR2 are drawn from the germline V gene: SGHTA, FQGNSA. The immunoSEQ Assay, a bias-controlled multiplex PCR, was used to amplify TCRbeta CDR3 regions from genomic DNA. In the paper's pipeline: Nucleated cell counts per sample were estimated from amplification of reference gene primers within the assay. To quantify the absolute abundance of each unique TCRbeta CDR3 rearrangement, sequence reads were collapsed and filtered. For each sample, productive Simpson clonality was calculated as the square root of Simpson's diversity index over productive rearrangements. TCRdb carries this immuneACCESS record with in-frame sequences only. Its versions omit some clonotypes, under half of them owing to an unresolved V gene in the studies checked, with the rest unexplained. That table supplies the V and J calls and clone size; D and trimming were determined from the DNA. The sample contains under 450,000 clones, roughly 90% of them found a single time. The ten top clones hold roughly 7.1% of the sample.

Paper-wide results and their limitations: Clinical and demographic metadata were provided uncurated, with the amount varying by source and participant.

One collaborating source in Seattle enrolled patients during active infection and followed them longitudinally through the course of disease. Each collaborating institution followed its own protocols to collect whole blood in K2EDTA tubes. For TCRbeta analysis, collaborators shipped samples as frozen whole blood, isolated PBMCs, or DNA extracted from either of those sample types. Recombination linked TRBV7-2 to TRBJ1-2, with TRBD1 tentatively as D gene (6 bases match). Sequencing was done on a sample of peripheral blood. The receptor was derived from a woman aged 55-69 years with COVID-19, enrolled during active disease. This receptor carries the CDR3 CASSLDRTATNYGYTF. DNA sequence: TGTGCCAGCAGCTTGGACCGGACAGCCACTAACTATGGCTACACCTTC.